This T cell receptor beta chain comes out of a study of cytomegalovirus exposure and HLA in healthy donors. Study observations and caveats: Among the most significant clusters, several appeared linked to common viral pathogens in a later analysis. Reports indicated that the classifier achieved high specificity and sensitivity in diagnosing cytomegalovirus status.

V was clipped by 5 bases and J by 7 bases; unmatched bases: 7. Germline values: CDR1 MDHEN, CDR2 SYDVKM. There are 15 residues in the CDR3. Researchers ran the PCR with 60 Vbeta and 13 Jbeta primers. Sequencing used immunoSEQ multiplex PCR; TCRdb keeps in-frame clones, though not all of them. The sample consists of 150,000 to 200,000 clones, around 77% of them appearing once. About this clone itself: As yet, its antigen is unknown.

This chain uses TRBV28 with TRBJ2-1, with TRBD2 matching 11 bases. The sequence came from a woman aged 25 to 39 in good health and CMV-seronegative. The sequenced sample was PBMCs. CDR3 bases: TGTGCCAGCAGTGAACTAGCGGGAGCCCTTAATGAGCAGTTCTTC. Translating it yields CASSELAGALNEQFF.